This is a list of T cell receptor beta chains from one sample in a study of T cell responses to AZD1222 COVID-19 vaccine. The assay was immunoSEQ multiplex PCR, and TCRdb's table has in-frame clones only and misses some. This table has just under 150,000 clones, more than 70% appearing once. Sequenced here: peripheral blood, sampled 28 days after the second AZD1222 dose. Receptors originate from an adult who received the AZD1222 COVID-19 vaccine. The CDR3 runs from the conserved cysteine through the conserved F or W. D genes are given only for firm matches. Size is stated for part of the rows, as once, few or many counts, or as a class when the clone is expanded.

>TRBJ2-5|TRBD2|TRBV7-7|NA
TGTGCTAGCAGCTTGTCTGTAGCGGGAGCAGGAGAGACCCAGTACTTC
CASSLSVAGAGETQYF
>TRBJ2-7|NA|TRBV5-1|few
TGCGCCAGCAGCTTGGCGTCCCTGACTTACGAGCAGTACTTC
CASSLASLTYEQYF
>TRBJ1-1|NA|TRBV18|NA
TGTGCCAGCTCATCAGGAAACACTGAAGCTTTCTTT
CASSSGNTEAFF
>TRBJ2-5|TRBD2|TRBV14|NA
TGTGCCAGCAGCCCAGGGACCACTAGCGTCCAAGAGACCCAGTACTTC
CASSPGTTSVQETQYF
>TRBJ1-1|TRBD1|TRBV6-5|NA
TGTGCCAGCAGACCCTGGACAGGCGTGAACACTGAAGCTTTCTTT
CASRPWTGVNTEAFF
>TRBJ1-2|NA|TRBV6-5|NA
TGTGCCAGCAGACCGGGACTTAACTTAGTCCGCGGCTACACCTTC
CASRPGLNLVRGYTF
>TRBJ2-7|NA|TRBV2|NA
TGTGCCAGCATGTCAGGGAGCGCTCCCGAGCAGTACTTC
CASMSGSAPEQYF
>TRBJ1-1|NA|TRBV4-3|NA
TGCGCCAGCAGCCAAGGAGTGAGGGAGGGAACTGAAGCTTTCTTT
CASSQGVREGTEAFF
>TRBJ1-5|NA|TRBV6-5|once
TGTGCCAGCAGCTTCGAGTGGGGGTTGGATCAGCCCCAGCATTTT
CASSFEWGLDQPQHF
>TRBJ1-1|NA|TRBV29-1|NA
TGCAGCGTTCACAGGCAGGGGAAGGCTGAAGCTTTCTTT
CSVHRQGKAEAFF
>TRBJ2-7|TRBD2|TRBV4-3|NA
TGCGCCAGCAGCCAGAGTACGGGGGGACTAGCGGGACGGGTCTCCTACGAGCAGTACTTC
CASSQSTGGLAGRVSYEQYF
>TRBJ2-7|NA|TRBV6-5|NA
TGTGCCACCTCCCCCCTCCAGGGGAGCTCCTACGAGCAGTACTTC
CATSPLQGSSYEQYF
>TRBJ1-4|NA|TRBV5-4|NA
TGTGCCAGCAGCTTAGAACCGGAGAATGAAAAACTGTTTTTT
CASSLEPENEKLFF
>TRBJ1-5|NA|TRBV21-1|once
TGTGCCAGCAGCAAAGTGCTAGATACGGAGAATCAGCCCCAGCATTTT
CASSKVLDTENQPQHF
>TRBJ2-1|TRBD2|TRBV4-1|once
TGCGCCAGCAGCCCCGGGGGGGCGAGCGGGAGGGAGAATGAGCAGTTCTTC
CASSPGGASGRENEQFF
>TRBJ2-1|TRBD2|TRBV7-6|once
TGTGCCAGCAGCCGAATTCCCGGACTAGCGGGAATCGATGAGCAGTTCTTC
CASSRIPGLAGIDEQFF
>TRBJ2-1|TRBD2|TRBV5-1|NA
TGCGCCAGCAGCTTGGGACTAGCGGGAACCTACAATGAGCAGTTCTTC
CASSLGLAGTYNEQFF
>TRBJ1-2|TRBD1|TRBV16|NA
TGTGCCAGCAGCCAAATACAGGGGAACGGCTATGGCTACACCTTC
CASSQIQGNGYGYTF
>TRBJ2-2|NA|TRBV19|once
TGTGCCAGTATGGGGCCCCAGTGGCCCGGGGAGCTGTTTTTT
CASMGPQWPGELFF
>TRBJ2-4|NA|TRBV6-1|NA
TGTGCCAGCAGTGAATCAGGGATAGATAACATTCAGTACTTC
CASSESGIDNIQYF